This T cell receptor beta chain was identified during a study of blood T cell repertoires in COVID-19. The method was immunoSEQ multiplex PCR; TCRdb's version includes in-frame clones alone and lacks a portion of them. The repertoire includes some 70,000 clones, approximately 83% of them detected once, and 16% sits in the top ten. This CDR3 is built from 17 residues. Unmatched junction bases numbered 10, after V lost 3 bases and J lost 4 bases. CDR1 and CDR2 from the germline V gene are MGHRA and YSYEKL. What was sequenced was peripheral blood. This TCR came from a man in his forties or fifties with COVID-19, enrolled during active disease. The rearrangement uses TRBV4-1 and TRBJ2-2; 8 bases align to TRBD1. CDR3 sequence (DNA): TGCGCCAGCAGCCACCGGCTACAGGGGGTTATCACCGGGGAGCTGTTTTTT. Translating gives CASSHRLQGVITGELFF.